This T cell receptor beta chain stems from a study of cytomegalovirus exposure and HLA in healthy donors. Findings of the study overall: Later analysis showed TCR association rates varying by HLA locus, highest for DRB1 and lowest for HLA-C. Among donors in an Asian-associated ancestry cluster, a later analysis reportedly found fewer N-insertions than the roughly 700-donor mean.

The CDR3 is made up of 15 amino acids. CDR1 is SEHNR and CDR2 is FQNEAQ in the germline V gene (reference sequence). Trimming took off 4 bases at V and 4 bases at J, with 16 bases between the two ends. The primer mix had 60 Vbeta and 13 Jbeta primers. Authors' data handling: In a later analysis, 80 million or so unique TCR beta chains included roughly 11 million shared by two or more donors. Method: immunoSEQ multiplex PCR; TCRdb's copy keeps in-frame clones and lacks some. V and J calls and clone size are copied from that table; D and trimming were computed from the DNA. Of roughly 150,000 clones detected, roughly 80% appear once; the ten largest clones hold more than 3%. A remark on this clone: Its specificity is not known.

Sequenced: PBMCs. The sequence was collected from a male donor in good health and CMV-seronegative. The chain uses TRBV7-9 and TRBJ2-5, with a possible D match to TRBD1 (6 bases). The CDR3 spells CASSSQGWRPETQYF. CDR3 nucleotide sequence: TGTGCCAGCAGCTCACAGGGTTGGCGTCCAGAGACCCAGTACTTC.